The 25 T cell receptor beta chains below come from one sample, sequenced in a study of response to subunit inactivated influenza vaccine. TCRdb used MiXCR to reprocess the RT-PCR reads, holding one entry per CDR3 protein. The sample has around 480,000 distinct CDR3 sequences; over 9.5% are singletons. The material was PBMCs from blood, obtained more than 35 days after vaccination. These receptors originate from a man aged 45-60 years who received an inactivated influenza vaccine.

The J gene is TRBJ1-2, the V gene TRBV7-8; TRBD1 agrees at 7 bases. V dropped 3 bases and J dropped 1; count of bases not matched to a gene: 8. The germline V gene has CDR1 SGHVS and CDR2 FQNEAQ. This CDR3 comprises 16 residues. In nucleotides, the CDR3 is TGTGCCAGCAGCTTCAATCGGGACAGCGTTAACTATGGCTACACCTTC. Translation: CASSFNRDSVNYGYTF.

This clonotype was counted ten times or more. The V call is TRBV28, the J call TRBJ1-6, with D perhaps matching TRBD1 (6 bases). CDR3 length equals 13 residues. The germline V and J ends were trimmed by 11 bases and 14 bases, with 22 bases remaining between them. Germline-derived CDR1 and CDR2 are MDHEN and SYDVKM. The DNA for the CDR3 is TGTGCCCCTCGTCGGGGGCGAGGGGGAGCCCTCCACTTT. This encodes CAPRRGRGGALHF. Full variable domain (missing parts from reference TRBV28 and TRBJ1-6): DVKVTQSSRYLVKRTGEKVFLECVQDMDHENMFWYRQDPGLGLRLIYFSYDVKMKEKGDIPEGYSVSREKKERFSLILESASTNQTSMYLCAPRRGRGGALHFGNGTRLTVT.

Many counts were recorded for this clonotype. In nucleotides, the CDR3 is TGCAGCGATAGACAGCCCCCAATGAACACTGAAGCTTTCTTT. Protein sequence: CSDRQPPMNTEAFF. The rearrangement joins TRBV29-1 to TRBJ1-1; D is possibly TRBD1 (5 bases). Germline CDR1 SQVTM, CDR2 ANQGSEA. The CDR3 extends over 14 amino acids. The V gene lost 7 bases and the J gene lost 0 bases, with 15 bases spanning the gap.

This clonotype was seen a few times. This rearrangement joins TRBV3-1 to TRBJ2-3, with TRBD1 identical over 8 bases. The CDR3 covers 13 residues. CDR1 is LGHDT and CDR2 is YNNKEL in the germline V gene (reference sequence). The V and J ends lost 3 bases and 5 bases, in that order; junction bases with no gene match: 1. The CDR3 loop is CASSQTGVDTQYF. The CDR3 region has the DNA TGTGCCAGCAGCCAGACAGGGGTAGATACGCAGTATTTT.

This clonotype was seen at least ten times. J is TRBJ2-5 and V is TRBV27; the D gene is possibly TRBD2 (5 bases). This CDR3 has 14 amino acids. Trimming took 3 bases from V and 5 from J, leaving 13 bases between them. Germline V gives CDR1 MNHEY, CDR2 SMNVEV (reference sequence). CDR3 in DNA: TGTGCCAGCAGTTTGATGGGAGCTCGGGAGACCCAGTACTTC. Translating it yields CASSLMGARETQYF.

This clonotype was counted at least ten times. The CDR3 here is CSASPTSGANVLTF. The CDR3 bases are TGCAGTGCTAGTCCCACCTCTGGGGCCAACGTCCTGACTTTC. The gene calls are TRBV20-1 and TRBJ2-6; D is uncertain. CDR1 and CDR2 from the germline V gene are DFQATT and SNEGSKA (reference sequence). V was shortened by 3 bases and J by 0 bases, with 6 bases between the two germline ends. The CDR3 loop spans 14 amino acids.

J is TRBJ1-1 and V is TRBV2; 7 bases align to TRBD1. The V gene end was trimmed by 10 bases and the J gene end by 3 bases; junction bases not matched to a gene: 2. The CDR3 length is 11 residues. CDR1 is SNHLY and CDR2 is FYNNEI in the germline V gene. The CDR3 protein is CATQGDTEAFF. For the CDR3, the DNA is TGTGCCACTCAGGGGGACACTGAAGCTTTCTTT.

The J gene is TRBJ1-6, the V gene TRBV20-1; D is uncertain. Trimming stripped 2 bases from V and 3 bases from J, with 8 bases between. Germline V gene data show CDR1 as DFQATT and CDR2 as SNEGSKA (reference sequence). This CDR3 has 14 residues. The CDR3 DNA reads TGCAGTGCTAGAACGAGTCTCTATAATTCACCCCTCCACTTT. The encoded protein is CSARTSLYNSPLHF.

This clonotype was seen a handful of times. The rearrangement links TRBV12-3 or TRBV12-4 to TRBJ1-6, with 8 bases fitting TRBD1. With V trimmed by 8 bases and J by 0 bases, 6 bases remained unmatched. The CDR3 totals 16 residues. Written as DNA, the CDR3 is TGTGCCAGCGCACAGGGGGGAAGCTCCTATAATTCACCCCTCCACTTT. Residues: CASAQGGSSYNSPLHF.

V and J are TRBV4-1 and TRBJ2-3; 7 nucleotides line up with TRBD1. In germline, CDR1 is MGHRA, CDR2 YSYEKL. J lost 7 bases, V lost 0 bases, and 10 bases had no gene match. The CDR3 is 16 residues long. CDR3: CASSQERTGHPNTQYF. The DNA of the CDR3 is TGCGCCAGCAGCCAAGAAAGGACAGGTCACCCTAATACGCAGTATTTT.

This clonotype was recorded a few times. The chain carries TRBV28 and TRBJ2-7, with D unclear. Germline V gives CDR1 MDHEN, CDR2 SYDVKM. The germline V and J ends were trimmed by 4 bases and 6 bases, with 10 bases remaining between them. This CDR3 has 12 amino acids. The CDR3: CASSSSLSEQYF. The DNA of the CDR3 is TGTGCCAGCAGTTCCTCCTTGTCCGAGCAGTACTTC.

This clonotype was seen more than once but under ten times. This sequence joins TRBV20-1 and TRBJ2-1; possibly TRBD1 or TRBD2 for D (7 bases each). V gave up 5 bases and J gave up 12 bases, with 17 bases separating them. The CDR3 contains 12 residues. Germline values: CDR1 DFQATT, CDR2 SNEGSKA (reference sequence). DNA of the CDR3: TGCAGTGCTGGGGGAGGGGGCTATGGGCAGTTCTTC. It encodes CSAGGGGYGQFF.

V is TRBV7-9 and J is TRBJ1-1; D is unresolved. Trimming removed 8 bases from V and 4 bases from J, with 14 bases in between. The CDR3 sequence is 13 residues long. Per the germline V gene, CDR1 is SEHNR and CDR2 is FQNEAQ (reference sequence). Here the CDR3 reads CASRSGRVTEAFF. In DNA, the CDR3 is TGTGCCAGCCGGTCCGGGAGAGTCACTGAAGCTTTCTTT.

This clonotype was recorded a few times. J is TRBJ2-2 and V is TRBV4-1; no firm D call. V was clipped by 0 bases and J by 6 bases, with 11 bases between them. The germline CDR1 and CDR2 sequences are MGHRA and YSYEKL. The CDR3 extends over 15 amino acids. CDR3 in DNA: TGCGCCAGCAGCCAAGATTACGGAGCCCCCGGGGAGCTGTTTTTT. As protein: CASSQDYGAPGELFF.

The rearrangement links TRBV20-1 to TRBJ2-7; maybe TRBD1 (6 bases). The CDR3 sequence is 13 residues long. Deletions cut 1 base from V and 4 bases from J, with 11 bases between. Germline lookup yields CDR1 DFQATT and CDR2 SNEGSKA (reference sequence). In DNA form, the CDR3 reads TGCAGTGCTAGAGCCCCCACAGGGTACGAGCAGTACTTC. It yields the protein CSARAPTGYEQYF.

Note on this clonotype: Given a much more abundant clone one base away, this may be a read error. The CDR3 end shows no conserved phenylalanine or tryptophan, and so a read error is likely. The chain carries TRBV15 and TRBJ2-3, with D unclear. This CDR3 spans 15 amino acids. The germline V gene has CDR1 LNHNV and CDR2 YYDKDF (reference sequence). V shed 2 bases and J shed 3 bases, with 12 bases lying between them. CDR3 protein: CATSRNAGPTDTQYY. In DNA form, the CDR3 reads TGTGCCACCAGCAGAAATGCAGGCCCTACAGATACGCAGTATTAT.

This clonotype was seen a handful of times. The rearrangement links TRBV20-1 to TRBJ2-7; D gene uncertain. V lost 0 bases and J 6 bases, leaving 15 bases between the germline ends. Germline assignment: CDR1 DFQATT and CDR2 SNEGSKA (reference sequence). The CDR3 has 14 residues. Here the CDR3 DNA reads TGCAGTGCTAGAGATTCGATAGGGATGAGCGAGCAGTACTTC. Its translation: CSARDSIGMSEQYF.

This clonotype was observed at least ten times. The J gene is TRBJ1-1, the V gene TRBV5-1; D not resolved. The V gene's germline CDR1 is SGHRS and CDR2 YFSETQ. The CDR3 covers 14 residues. Between the trimmed V and J ends, which lost 3 bases and 2 bases, there was a span of 11 bases. The CDR3 DNA sequence: TGCGCCAGCAGCTATGTCGGTCGAAACACTGAAGCTTTCTTT. Translated: CASSYVGRNTEAFF.

In its sample, this clonotype was seen a few times. This chain links TRBV7-9 with TRBJ1-1, with 7 nucleotides matching TRBD1. The CDR3 consists of 16 residues. J gave up 0 bases and V 5 bases, and 9 bases lay outside the gene matches. The germline V gene encodes CDR1 SEHNR and CDR2 FQNEAQ (reference sequence). Written as DNA, the CDR3 is TGTGCCAGCAGCGACTATCTGGGACAGATGAACACTGAAGCTTTCTTT. The encoded protein is CASSDYLGQMNTEAFF. The variable domain in full, with the rest retrieved from reference TRBV7-9 and TRBJ1-1, is DTGVSQNPRHKITKRGQNVTFRCDPISEHNRLYWYRQTLGQGPEFLTYFQNEAQLEKSRLLSDRFSAERPKGSFSTLEIQRTEQGDSAMYLCASSDYLGQMNTEAFFGQGTRLTVV.

This clonotype was recorded many times. The rearrangement uses TRBV20-1 and TRBJ2-3; D is unclear. Germline V gene data show CDR1 as DFQATT and CDR2 as SNEGSKA (reference sequence). The CDR3 is 14 residues long. Trimming pared 0 bases from V and 4 bases from J, leaving 11 bases between. CDR3 bases: TGCAGTGCTAGAGATCCCGTCCGCCCAGATACGCAGTATTTT. Protein sequence: CSARDPVRPDTQYF.

This clonotype was seen a handful of times. V gene TRBV11-1 combines with J gene TRBJ1-1; no reliable D call. Germline values: CDR1 SGHAT, CDR2 FQDESV (reference sequence). The CDR3 is made up of 14 amino acids. V was clipped by 2 bases and J by 1 base, with 8 bases between them. The CDR3 DNA is TGTGCCAGCAGCTTAAACCCTGCGAACACTGAAGCTTTCTTT. It codes for CASSLNPANTEAFF.

This clonotype was observed a handful of times. The chain joins TRBV24-1 to TRBJ2-1, with D hard to call. The CDR3 has 11 residues. The V end was cut by 6 bases, the J end by 7 bases, with 6 bases between. Germline V gives CDR1 KGHDR, CDR2 SFDVKD. The CDR3, as DNA: TGTGCCACCAGTCGCATGAATGAGCAGTTCTTC. This encodes CATSRMNEQFF.

In this sample, this clonotype turned up a few times. In DNA form, the CDR3 reads TGTGCCAGCAGACTCGCGCCTAGCGGCACAGATACGCAGTATTTT. This translates into CASRLAPSGTDTQYF. The V call is TRBV12-3 or TRBV12-4, the J call TRBJ2-3, with a weak D call TRBD2 (6 bases). The length of the CDR3 is 15 residues. V gave up 6 bases and J gave up 1 base, with 14 bases separating them.

J is TRBJ1-4 and V is TRBV15; D possibly corresponds to TRBD1 (6 bases). With 5 bases removed from V and 2 bases from J, the gap between germline ends came to 15 bases. Germline CDR1 reads LNHNV; CDR2 reads YYDKDF (reference sequence). The CDR3 has 16 residues. The CDR3 coding sequence is TGTGCCACCAGCCCCCCCGGCAGGGGCACTAATGAAAAACTGTTTTTT. It encodes CATSPPGRGTNEKLFF.

The V call is TRBV29-1, the J call TRBJ2-7; TRBD1 matches 7 bases. The CDR3 has 14 amino acids. Germline V gene data show CDR1 as SQVTM and CDR2 as ANQGSEA. Germline trimming cut 0 bases from V and 2 bases from J; bases unmatched to any gene: 4. CDR3 amino acids: CSVEDRDRAYEQYF. CDR3 nucleotides: TGCAGCGTTGAAGATAGGGACAGAGCCTACGAGCAGTACTTC.